This passage covers 21 T cell receptor beta chains from one sample sequenced in a study of blood T cell repertoires in COVID-19. Repertoires were generated with immunoSEQ multiplex PCR, while TCRdb's copy carries only in-frame clones and drops some. This sample yields about 200,000 clones, of which 85% to 90% are seen a single time; 0.7% to 0.8% belongs to the top ten. The sequenced material came from peripheral blood. The receptors shown here come from a woman in her 70s with acute or convalescent COVID-19.

The rearrangement joins TRBV5-1 to TRBJ1-1, with 8 bases fitting TRBD1. CDR3 size: 15 residues. Germline values: CDR1 SGHRS, CDR2 YFSETQ. V gave up 3 bases and J gave up 2 bases; unmatched junction bases: 6. The CDR3 is CASSWLTGANTEAFF. DNA for the CDR3: TGCGCCAGCAGCTGGTTGACAGGGGCAAACACTGAAGCTTTCTTT.

This chain uses TRBV6-2 or TRBV6-3 with TRBJ2-3; D gene unclear. CDR3 size: 15 residues. Trimming shortened V by 4 bases and J by 1 base, and 12 bases separated the two germline ends. Germline loops: CDR1 MNHEY, CDR2 SVGEGT. This chain's CDR3 is CASSFSPSGTDTQYF. The CDR3 coding sequence is TGTGCCAGCAGTTTCTCTCCCTCCGGCACAGATACGCAGTATTTT.

The rearrangement joins TRBV2 to TRBJ2-7; no firm D call. V gave up 5 bases and J gave up 0 bases, with 5 bases separating them. Germline-derived CDR1 and CDR2 are SNHLY and FYNNEI. The CDR3 covers 12 residues. In nucleotides, the CDR3 is TGTGCCAGCAGTTTCAGCTCCTACGAGCAGTACTTC. This codes for CASSFSSYEQYF. The full variable domain, completed using reference TRBV2 and TRBJ2-7, is EPEVTQTPSHQVTQMGQEVILRCVPISNHLYFYWYRQILGQKVEFLVSFYNNEISEKSEIFDDQFSVERPDGSNFTLKIRSTKLEDSAMYFCASSFSSYEQYFGPGTRLTVT.

The V gene is TRBV6-4, the J gene TRBJ1-2; 7 bases are shared with TRBD1. The CDR3 spans 14 residues. With 0 bases clipped from V and 7 bases from J, the junction kept 5 bases outside the gene matches. Germline V lookup: CDR1 MRHNA, CDR2 SNTAGT. CDR3 amino acids: CASSDSGQFGGYTF. CDR3 nucleotide sequence: TGTGCCAGCAGTGACTCGGGACAGTTTGGTGGCTACACCTTC.

The gene calls are TRBV29-1 and TRBJ1-4; maybe TRBD1 (5 bases). Deletions cut 7 bases from V and 0 bases from J, with 18 bases between. Germline lookup yields CDR1 SQVTM and CDR2 ANQGSEA. CDR3 length: 16 amino acids. The CDR3 loop is CSASDRDSATNEKLFF. As DNA, the CDR3 is TGCAGCGCCTCGGACCGGGACTCGGCAACTAATGAAAAACTGTTTTTT.

This clone was found once. This chain uses TRBV29-1 with TRBJ1-1; D possibly corresponds to TRBD1 (6 bases). CDR1 SQVTM and CDR2 ANQGSEA come from the germline V gene. V lost 4 bases and J lost 8, with 26 bases in between. CDR3 length: 16 residues. In DNA, the CDR3 is TGCAGCGTTGGGGCCCAGATAGGGACATCAAGGTCGGAAGCTTTCTTT. Protein sequence: CSVGAQIGTSRSEAFF.

The gene calls are TRBV10-1 and TRBJ1-3; D remains unclear. The germline CDR1 and CDR2 sequences are WNHNN and SYGVQD (reference sequence). Trimming removed 3 bases at V and 0 bases at J, with 12 bases between. The CDR3 runs to 16 residues. The chain's CDR3 is CASSDLRGFSGNTIYF. In nucleotides, the CDR3 is TGCGCCAGCAGTGATTTGCGGGGATTCTCTGGAAACACCATATATTTT.

The CDR3: CASSFGGRWEKLFF. The CDR3 DNA reads TGTGCCAGCAGCTTCGGGGGGCGATGGGAAAAACTGTTTTTT. The chain carries TRBV11-2 and TRBJ1-4; TRBD1 might be the D (6 bases). The germline V and J ends were trimmed by 3 bases and 8 bases, with 13 bases remaining between them. Looked up from germline, CDR1 is SGHAT and CDR2 is FQNNGV. The CDR3 totals 14 residues.

V and J are TRBV21-1 and TRBJ1-1; the DNA was not compared with TRBD1, the D call given in the table. TRBV21-1 is shown as a pseudogene. The CDR3 runs 14 residues. The DNA of the CDR3 is TGTGCCAGCAACACAGGAAAGGGAAACACTGAAGCTTTCTTT. Amino acid sequence: CASNTGKGNTEAFF.

This chain connects TRBV29-1 to TRBJ2-3, with D uncertain. The CDR3 runs to 14 residues. CDR1 is SQVTM, CDR2 ANQGSEA, per germline. Trimming took off 0 bases at V and 4 bases at J, with 11 bases between the two ends. CDR3 residues: CSVEDSVRADTQYF. The CDR3 DNA is TGCAGCGTTGAAGACTCCGTCCGGGCAGATACGCAGTATTTT.

The chain employs TRBV7-8 and TRBJ1-5, with 9 bases matching TRBD1. From germline, CDR1 is SGHVS and CDR2 FQNEAQ. The CDR3 is 14 amino acids. The ends lost 6 bases at V and 4 bases at J; junction bases unmatched: 4. CDR3 sequence reads: CASSSDRGNQPQHF. CDR3 nucleotides: TGTGCCAGCAGTTCCGACAGGGGGAATCAGCCCCAGCATTTT.

This clone was observed a single time. The rearrangement links TRBV6-1 to TRBJ2-7; D is uncertain. CDR3 length equals 13 residues. Trimming stripped 3 bases from V and 0 bases from J, with 6 bases between. Germline CDR1 reads MNHNS; CDR2 reads SASEGT. CDR3: CASSDRHSYEQYF. The CDR3 DNA reads as TGTGCCAGCAGTGACAGGCACTCCTACGAGCAGTACTTC.

The rearrangement uses TRBV19 and TRBJ1-1; D ambiguous. Germline CDR1 LNHDA, CDR2 SQIVND (reference sequence). The CDR3 runs 15 residues. V lost 5 bases and J 1 base, leaving 14 bases between the germline ends. The CDR3 loop is CASSPARNSNTEAFF. CDR3 DNA: TGTGCCAGTAGTCCCGCGAGGAACTCGAACACTGAAGCTTTCTTT.

The chain is built from TRBV5-4 and TRBJ1-6; 12 bases are shared with TRBD1. Germline V gene data show CDR1 as SGHNT and CDR2 as YYREEE (reference sequence). V shed 3 bases, J shed 9 bases, and the junction held 4 bases outside the gene matches. The CDR3 has 15 residues. The CDR3 is CASSSPGQGASPLHF. CDR3 in DNA: TGTGCCAGCAGCTCTCCGGGACAGGGGGCTTCACCCCTCCACTTT.

The V call is TRBV6-1, the J call TRBJ1-3, with unresolved D. The CDR3 has 14 amino acids. The ends were cut back, 0 bases at V and 7 bases at J, with 10 bases in the middle. In germline, CDR1 is MNHNS, CDR2 SASEGT. CDR3 region: CASSEAHPTNTIYF. The CDR3, as DNA: TGTGCCAGCAGTGAAGCGCACCCTACTAACACCATATATTTT.

This sequence joins TRBV7-9 and TRBJ2-2, with TRBD1 matching over 7 bases. This CDR3 contains 18 residues. Germline loops: CDR1 SEHNR, CDR2 FQNEAQ (reference sequence). The trim removed 6 bases at V and 0 bases at J, leaving 13 bases unmatched. The CDR3 bases are TGTGCCAGCAGGCGTCAACAGGGGTTGATTACGAACACCGGGGAGCTGTTTTTT. It translates to CASRRQQGLITNTGELFF.

The chain employs TRBV29-1 and TRBJ1-1; TRBD1 aligns across 7 bases. Germline lookup yields CDR1 SQVTM and CDR2 ANQGSEA. V dropped 8 bases and J dropped 5; count of bases not matched to a gene: 8. CDR3 length: 12 amino acids. CDR3 protein: CSTRQGGTEAFF. The CDR3 DNA follows: TGCAGCACCCGACAGGGTGGGACTGAAGCTTTCTTT.

This chain links TRBV7-2 with TRBJ2-2, with D perhaps matching TRBD1 (6 bases). Germline V gene sequence: CDR1 SGHTA, CDR2 FQGNSA. V shed 0 bases and J shed 6 bases, with 11 bases lying between them. The CDR3 runs to 15 residues. The CDR3 DNA reads as TGTGCCAGCAGCTTAGCCTTTGGGGGCCCCGGGGAGCTGTTTTTT. This codes for CASSLAFGGPGELFF.

V and J are TRBV7-8 and TRBJ2-3; D ambiguous. Trimming shortened V by 0 bases and J by 5 bases, and 12 bases separated the two germline ends. This CDR3 has 15 amino acids. Germline lookup yields CDR1 SGHVS and CDR2 FQNEAQ. This CDR3 is CASSLAPRVGDTQYF. Written as DNA, the CDR3 is TGTGCCAGCAGCTTAGCGCCTCGGGTTGGAGATACGCAGTATTTT. The full variable domain, completed using reference TRBV7-8 and TRBJ2-3, is GAGVSQSPRYKVAKRGQDVALRCDPISGHVSLFWYQQALGQGPEFLTYFQNEAQLDKSGLPSDRFFAERPEGSVSTLKIQRTQQEDSAVYLCASSLAPRVGDTQYFGPGTRLTVL.

This sequence joins TRBV3-1 (or the pseudogene TRBV3-2) and TRBJ1-1; D not resolved. This CDR3 spans 14 amino acids. Trimming left V 4 bases short and J 0 bases short, with 9 bases between. Germline CDR1 and CDR2: LGHDT and YNNKEL (reference sequence). The CDR3 nucleotides are TGTGCCAGCAGCCGAACACAGATGAACACTGAAGCTTTCTTT. Translation: CASSRTQMNTEAFF.

The chain recombines TRBV7-9 with TRBJ1-2; TRBD1 is a possible D gene (6 bases). CDR1 is SEHNR, CDR2 FQNEAQ, per germline (reference sequence). The CDR3 is 16 residues long. Trimming pared 5 bases from V and 4 bases from J, leaving 20 bases between. CDR3 nucleotides: TGTGCCAGCAGCGGGATGGGTGCAGGGGCTGGCTATGGCTACACCTTC. It specifies CASSGMGAGAGYGYTF.